This T cell receptor beta chain originates from a study of T cells in Graves' hyperthyroidism and ophthalmopathy. CDR3 length: 15 residues. Looked up from germline, CDR1 is KGHSH and CDR2 is LQKENI. Between the trimmed V and J ends, which lost 3 bases and 7 bases, there was a span of 15 bases. The CDR3 regions of TCR beta were amplified from RNA transcripts. The primer set for the first-round RT-PCR of the TCR CDR3 was HTBI. TCRdb re-called the multiplex PCR reads with MiXCR, one entry per CDR3 protein. Of 690,000 or so distinct CDR3 sequences detected, 18% appear once; the ten largest clones hold around 15%.

The sequencing sample was made of blood. The V call is TRBV18, the J call TRBJ1-4; D gene uncertain. This sequence was found in a woman aged 50 to 60 with Graves' hyperthyroidism that later progressed to Graves' ophthalmopathy. The CDR3 sequence is CASSPLRGKGEKLFF. The CDR3 DNA sequence: TGTGCCAGCTCACCTCTGAGAGGCAAGGGTGAAAAACTGTTTTTT.